A selection of T cell receptor beta chains follows, all from one sample in a study of blood T cell repertoires in COVID-19. The repertoire was sequenced with immunoSEQ multiplex PCR; TCRdb's copy has only in-frame clones and lacks some. In the table there are about 210,000 clones, approximately 82% of which are singletons. The sequencing sample was made of peripheral blood. Receptors were obtained from a man in his forties who had recovered from COVID-19. CDR3s include the opening cysteine and the closing phenylalanine or tryptophan. The order of the fields is D gene, J gene, V gene, clone size, CDR3 DNA, CDR3 protein. The D gene is left open where the match is weak. Clone sizes are given selectively: once, few, many, or a class where the clone is expanded.

d_gene: .; j_gene: TRBJ2-7; v_gene: TRBV9; abundance: .; CDR3nt: TGTGCCAGCAGCGTAGGAGGCCGGAGCTCCTACGAGCAGTACTTC; CDR3aa: CASSVGGRSSYEQYF
d_gene: .; j_gene: TRBJ1-5; v_gene: TRBV30; abundance: .; CDR3nt: TGTGCCTGGAGTACGAGGAACGCTCAGCCCCAGCATTTT; CDR3aa: CAWSTRNAQPQHF
d_gene: .; j_gene: TRBJ2-2; v_gene: TRBV6-4; abundance: few; CDR3nt: TGTGCCAGCAGTGAACAACCGGGACATAACACCGGGGAGCTGTTTTTT; CDR3aa: CASSEQPGHNTGELFF
d_gene: .; j_gene: TRBJ1-2; v_gene: TRBV30; abundance: .; CDR3nt: TGTGCCTGGAGTTATAAAAAAGGCTACACCTTC; CDR3aa: CAWSYKKGYTF
d_gene: .; j_gene: TRBJ1-2; v_gene: TRBV7-9; abundance: .; CDR3nt: TGTGCCAGCAGCCCACTTAGAGACAAGGATGGCTACACCTTC; CDR3aa: CASSPLRDKDGYTF
d_gene: .; j_gene: TRBJ1-2; v_gene: TRBV10-3; abundance: .; CDR3nt: TGTGCCGCGACAGGAGCCTATGGCTACACCTTC; CDR3aa: CAATGAYGYTF
d_gene: TRBD1; j_gene: TRBJ1-2; v_gene: TRBV6-5; abundance: .; CDR3nt: TGTGCCAGCAGTTACAGACAGGGATCTGTAGGGGGCTACACCTTC; CDR3aa: CASSYRQGSVGGYTF
d_gene: .; j_gene: TRBJ1-1; v_gene: TRBV19; abundance: .; CDR3nt: TGTGCCAGTAGCAATACAGGGTTCTCTGAAGCTTTCTTT; CDR3aa: CASSNTGFSEAFF
d_gene: TRBD2; j_gene: TRBJ2-7; v_gene: TRBV6-2/TRBV6-3; abundance: .; CDR3nt: TGTGCCAGCAGTACCAGCGGGGGTGGGTCCTACGAGCAGTACTTC; CDR3aa: CASSTSGGGSYEQYF
d_gene: TRBD1; j_gene: TRBJ1-5; v_gene: TRBV5-1; abundance: .; CDR3nt: TGCGCCAGCAGCCTTGGGTTTCGGGACAGCGGCCAGCATTTT; CDR3aa: CASSLGFRDSGQHF
d_gene: .; j_gene: TRBJ2-2; v_gene: TRBV7-9; abundance: .; CDR3nt: TGTGCCAGCAGCTCTTCTGGGGGGACCGGGGAGCTGTTTTTT; CDR3aa: CASSSSGGTGELFF
d_gene: .; j_gene: TRBJ2-2; v_gene: TRBV3-1/TRBV3-2; abundance: .; CDR3nt: TGTGCCAGCAGCCAAGAGGGGGCTACCGGGGAGCTGTTTTTT; CDR3aa: CASSQEGATGELFF
d_gene: TRBD1; j_gene: TRBJ2-2; v_gene: TRBV19; abundance: .; CDR3nt: TGTGCCAGTAGTAACCCAAGACAGGGATTTGTCCCCGGGGAGCTGTTTTTT; CDR3aa: CASSNPRQGFVPGELFF
d_gene: .; j_gene: TRBJ1-1; v_gene: TRBV3-1/TRBV3-2; abundance: .; CDR3nt: TGTGCCAGCAGCCAAGATGGCCGTGAAGCTTTCTTT; CDR3aa: CASSQDGREAFF
d_gene: TRBD2; j_gene: TRBJ2-7; v_gene: TRBV3-1/TRBV3-2; abundance: .; CDR3nt: TGTGCCAGCAGCCGGACTAGCGGGGACGAGCAGTACTTC; CDR3aa: CASSRTSGDEQYF
d_gene: .; j_gene: TRBJ2-7; v_gene: TRBV30; abundance: .; CDR3nt: TGTGCCTGGAGCCCTTCCTCGGTTGAAGAGCAGTACTTC; CDR3aa: CAWSPSSVEEQYF
d_gene: TRBD2; j_gene: TRBJ2-3; v_gene: TRBV9; abundance: .; CDR3nt: TGTGCCAGCAGCGGGGCGGGGGGTCCCGGAGATACGCAGTATTTT; CDR3aa: CASSGAGGPGDTQYF
d_gene: TRBD1; j_gene: TRBJ1-2; v_gene: TRBV2; abundance: .; CDR3nt: TGTGCCAGCAGAGTTACAGGGGGTTCTTATGGCTACACCTTC; CDR3aa: CASRVTGGSYGYTF
d_gene: TRBD1; j_gene: TRBJ2-5; v_gene: TRBV6-6; abundance: .; CDR3nt: TGTGCCAGCAGCCACAGGGGGACAGACCAAGAGACCCAGTACTTC; CDR3aa: CASSHRGTDQETQYF
d_gene: .; j_gene: TRBJ1-2; v_gene: TRBV10-3; abundance: .; CDR3nt: TGTGCCATCACCCCTGACAGTGTTTATGGCTACACCTTC; CDR3aa: CAITPDSVYGYTF
d_gene: .; j_gene: TRBJ2-7; v_gene: TRBV7-9; abundance: .; CDR3nt: TGTGCCAGCAGCTCGTTGTATTCGGTGTCCTACGAGCAGTACTTC; CDR3aa: CASSSLYSVSYEQYF
d_gene: .; j_gene: TRBJ2-5; v_gene: TRBV5-6; abundance: .; CDR3nt: TGTGCCAGCAGACCATATAGCCGGGAGACCCAGTACTTC; CDR3aa: CASRPYSRETQYF
d_gene: .; j_gene: TRBJ2-4; v_gene: TRBV2; abundance: .; CDR3nt: TGTGCCAGCACGGCGACACCTAGGGGCATTCAGTACTTC; CDR3aa: CASTATPRGIQYF
d_gene: .; j_gene: TRBJ2-3; v_gene: TRBV5-1; abundance: .; CDR3nt: TGCGCCAGCAGCTTGGCCCCGGATACGCAGTATTTT; CDR3aa: CASSLAPDTQYF
d_gene: TRBD2; j_gene: TRBJ2-5; v_gene: TRBV6-5; abundance: .; CDR3nt: TGTGCCAGCAGGCCGCCGGGACTAGGTGAAGAGACCCAGTACTTC; CDR3aa: CASRPPGLGEETQYF
d_gene: .; j_gene: TRBJ1-4; v_gene: TRBV7-2; abundance: .; CDR3nt: TGTGCCAGCAGCTTCCAGGCTGCAACTAATGAAAAACTGTTTTTT; CDR3aa: CASSFQAATNEKLFF
d_gene: TRBD1; j_gene: TRBJ1-2; v_gene: TRBV10-3; abundance: .; CDR3nt: TGTGCCATCAGTGAGTCAAAGACAGGGCCCTATGGCTACACCTTC; CDR3aa: CAISESKTGPYGYTF